This T cell receptor (beta chain) was captured by sequencing in a study of shared clonotypes between healthy human individuals (TCRdb year 2020). In terms of the full investigation: A few men and a couple of women, aged 18 to 49 years, made up the cohort. For each donor, three plates each were used for CD4 naive and CD4 memory, two plates were used for CD8 naive, and one plate was used for CD8 memory. To estimate repertoire size and how much clonotype sharing occurs between individuals, the study deeply sequenced the blood TCR repertoires of several healthy adults. Different laboratories and diverse techniques were used to prepare libraries and sequence TCR repertoires, to increase sequencing depth and limit assay-specific biases. Per donor, leukapheresis produced somewhere between about 0.94 and 10 billion PBMCs. Summary of the overall study and its limitations: Only blood was sampled, and tissue TCR repertoires likely differ from those in blood. Compared with non-shared clonotypes, the clonotypes found in all four sorted-subset donors had higher generation probabilities. Naive subsets generally had larger estimated clonotype richness than memory subsets. The small number of donors limited the genetic and exposure-history diversity represented. Pairwise subsampling indicated that sequencing depth was expected to affect the degree of clonotype sharing among donors. Incomplete sequencing was indicated by rarefaction of sorted-subset datasets, despite the large sequencing depth. When several donors were compared, the shared fraction of clonotypes was around 4.6% for naive CD4, around 3.6% for naive CD8, more than 2% for memory CD4, and 0.35% to 0.4% for memory CD8.

Details on this clone: The clone's antigen remains unknown. No base-level quality is on record; no much larger clone is a single base apart.

The CDR3 runs 17 residues from the cysteine to the phenylalanine. Just the 51-base CDR3 DNA is kept, in frame starting at base 1. Deletion took 2 bases off V and 1 base off J, with a span of 20 bases between the germline ends. The germline V gene (reference sequence) yields GTSNPN for CDR1 and SVGIG for CDR2. Donors were healthy HIV-negative adults with no recently reported acute infections or vaccinations. Only Caucasian adults living in Nashville, Tennessee, USA were represented among the donors. CD4+ T cells were enriched through magnetic negative selection, after which naive cells were positively selected on CD45RA and the remaining negative fraction served as the memory subset. Blood was obtained by leukapheresis, after which PBMCs were separated by Ficoll-Histopaque density gradient centrifugation and cryopreserved in liquid nitrogen vapor phase. Analytical flow cytometry was used to check the purity and quantity of each magnetically sorted T cell population. Genomic DNA was isolated from each sorted fraction and quantified by UV absorbance on a Nanodrop 2000c.

Using the deep immunoSEQ assay, multiplex PCR amplified TCR CDR3 regions from genomic DNA. For each cell subset, the extracted genomic DNA was distributed evenly across all wells of several immunoSEQ 96-well plates, and each plate served as one replicate. For sorted subsets, about 0.2 ug genomic DNA, equal to tens of thousands of T cell genomes, was loaded into each replicate PCR. Purified libraries were quantified with a Qubit 3.0 fluorometer, sized on a Bioanalyzer 2100, and re-quantified with the KAPA Library Quantification kit. A separate single-read 150-cycle Illumina NextSeq 550 flow cell was used to sequence each immunoSEQ 96-well plate. In the source study's methods: Because the immunoSEQ output held only junctional sequences and lacked quality scores, the filtering could not match the filtering applied to full-length reads. To assign V/J genes and CDR3, sequences were annotated using PyIR, a Python wrapper for IgBLAST v1.9, with IMGT germline references. Reads were removed for weak V/J assignments (E-value above 1e-6), missing CDR3, stop codons, out-of-frame junctions, or ambiguous translated residues. A V3J clonotype was defined by an identical inferred V gene, J gene, and CDR3 amino acid sequence. Percentage overlap between repertoires was computed as shared unique clonotypes divided by the size of the smaller repertoire. Richness of each repertoire was evaluated using RTK rarefaction, the Chao1 estimator, and Recon v2.1 estimates of unobserved clonotypes. Generation probabilities were computed with OLGA for all TCRbeta clonotypes obtained by the gDNA method from a few donors. This is the immuneACCESS table as TCRdb keeps it, with only in-frame sequences that have V and J called. A part of the clones is gone; compared with another copy, unresolved V genes explain less than half, and the rest is unexplained. V and J calls and clone size are as listed in that table; D and trimming were resolved from the DNA. The sample data list about 2.4 million clones, and 80% to 95% of these were observed just once. Roughly 0.39% of the sample is taken by the ten largest.

The chain was built from TRBV30 and TRBJ1-1; confidence is insufficient to name the D gene. The sequence was obtained from a man younger than 35 in good health. Some clones in this sample may be carry-over from other donors' samples. The sequenced sample consisted of naive CD4+ T cells from PBMCs. This specimen's cell subset or site label, interpreted: CD45RA+ positively selected. The CDR3 region reads CAWSPTRAFMKNTEAFF. The sequenced DNA is TGTGCCTGGAGTCCCACGAGGGCCTTTATGAAGAACACTGAAGCTTTCTTT.